This TCR beta chain was retrieved from a study of memory CD4+ T cells and cytomegalovirus serostatus. Study observations and caveats: Each of fewer than 80 CMV-associated TCRbeta sequences occurred in one to five individuals.

This clone was seen only a few times. What it binds is unknown. Produced via immunoSEQ multiplex PCR; TCRdb's table is partial and in-frame only. Of 25,000 to 40,000 clones in the sample, around 74% are singletons; the top ten hold 0.5% to 0.8%. Single viable CD3+CD4+CD8-CD45RO+ cells were sorted as the memory CD4+ T cells. After thawing, CD4+ T cells were positively selected. This receptor was taken from an adult in good health and CMV-seronegative. Some clones in this sample may be carry-over from other donors' samples. Source material: memory CD4+ T cells from blood.

The CDR3 is CASSPSPGSTEAFF. CDR3 nucleotides: TGTGCCAGCAGTCCGTCCCCAGGGAGCACTGAAGCTTTCTTT. V usage is TRBV13 and J usage is TRBJ1-1, with a weak D call TRBD1 (5 bases). Germline V CDR1 and CDR2: PRHDT, FYEKMQ (reference sequence). The CDR3 is 14 amino acids. The V end was cut by 6 bases, the J end by 4 bases, with 15 bases between.